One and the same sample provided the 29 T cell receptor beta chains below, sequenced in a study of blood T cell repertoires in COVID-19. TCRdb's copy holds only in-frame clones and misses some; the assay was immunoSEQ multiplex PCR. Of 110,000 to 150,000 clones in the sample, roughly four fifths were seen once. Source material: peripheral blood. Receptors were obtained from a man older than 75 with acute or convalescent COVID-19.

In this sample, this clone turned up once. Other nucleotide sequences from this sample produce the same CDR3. The CDR3 coding sequence is TGTGCCTGGAGTGGGGGGCGGGAGACCCAGTACTTC. This encodes CAWSGGRETQYF. The rearrangement joins TRBV30 to TRBJ2-5, with a tentative D call TRBD1 (6 bases). Trimming stripped 1 base from V and 5 bases from J, with 8 bases between. The V gene's germline CDR1 is GTSNPN and CDR2 SVGIG (reference sequence). CDR3 length: 12 residues.

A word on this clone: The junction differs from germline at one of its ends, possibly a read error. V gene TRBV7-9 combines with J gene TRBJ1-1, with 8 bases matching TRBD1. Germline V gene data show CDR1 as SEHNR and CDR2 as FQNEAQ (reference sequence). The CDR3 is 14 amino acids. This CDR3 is CASSLTGVKTEAFF. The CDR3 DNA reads TGTGCCAGCAGCTTGACAGGGGTGAAGACTGAAGCTTTCTTT. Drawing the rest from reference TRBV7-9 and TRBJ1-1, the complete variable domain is DTGVSQNPRHKITKRGQNVTFRCDPISEHNRLYWYRQTLGQGPEFLTYFQNEAQLEKSRLLSDRFSAERPKGSFSTLEIQRTEQGDSAMYLCASSLTGVKTEAFFGQGTRLTVV.

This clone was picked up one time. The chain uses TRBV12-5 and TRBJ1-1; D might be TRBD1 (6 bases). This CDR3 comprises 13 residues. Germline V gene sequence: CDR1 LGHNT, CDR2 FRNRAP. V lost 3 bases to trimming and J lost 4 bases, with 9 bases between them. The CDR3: CASGFTGPTEAFF. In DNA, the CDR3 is TGTGCTAGTGGTTTTACAGGGCCCACTGAAGCTTTCTTT. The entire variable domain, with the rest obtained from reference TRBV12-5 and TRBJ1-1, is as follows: DARVTQTPRHKVTEMGQEVTMRCQPILGHNTVFWYRQTMMQGLELLAYFRNRAPLDDSGMPKDRFSAEMPDATLATLKIQPSEPRDSAVYFCASGFTGPTEAFFGQGTRLTVV.

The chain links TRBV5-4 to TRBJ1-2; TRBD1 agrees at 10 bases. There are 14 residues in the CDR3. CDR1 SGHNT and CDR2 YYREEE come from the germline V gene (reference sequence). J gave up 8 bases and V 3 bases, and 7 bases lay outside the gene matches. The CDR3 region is CASSSRTGGVGYTF. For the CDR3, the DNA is TGTGCCAGCAGCTCCCGGACAGGGGGGGTGGGCTACACCTTC.

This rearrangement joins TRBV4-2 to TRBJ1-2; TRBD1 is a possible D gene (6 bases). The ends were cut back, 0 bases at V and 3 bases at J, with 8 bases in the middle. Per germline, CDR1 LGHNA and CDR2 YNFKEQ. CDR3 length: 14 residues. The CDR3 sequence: CASSQDRTDYGYTF. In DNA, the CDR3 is TGTGCCAGCAGCCAAGATAGGACAGACTATGGCTACACCTTC.

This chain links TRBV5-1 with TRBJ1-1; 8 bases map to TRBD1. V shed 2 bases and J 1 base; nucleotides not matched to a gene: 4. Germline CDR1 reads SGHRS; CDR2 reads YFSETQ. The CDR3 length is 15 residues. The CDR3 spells CASSFNGQGNTEAFF. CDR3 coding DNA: TGCGCCAGCAGCTTCAACGGACAGGGGAACACTGAAGCTTTCTTT.

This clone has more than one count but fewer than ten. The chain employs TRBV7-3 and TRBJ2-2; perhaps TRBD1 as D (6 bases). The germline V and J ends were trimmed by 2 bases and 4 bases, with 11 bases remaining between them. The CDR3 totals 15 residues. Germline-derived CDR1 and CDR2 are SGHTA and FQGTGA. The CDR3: CASSLEGVGTGELFF. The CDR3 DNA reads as TGTGCCAGCAGCTTAGAGGGGGTCGGCACCGGGGAGCTGTTTTTT.

CDR3 sequence: CASSSTSAQYNEQFF. CDR3 nucleotide sequence: TGTGCCAGCAGTTCTACTAGCGCTCAGTACAATGAGCAGTTCTTC. The chain couples TRBV7-3 to TRBJ2-1; the match to TRBD2 covers 7 bases. Trimming at V came to 6 bases and at J to 4 bases, leaving 9 bases not matched to a gene. This CDR3 contains 15 residues. Germline V gene data show CDR1 as SGHTA and CDR2 as FQGTGA.

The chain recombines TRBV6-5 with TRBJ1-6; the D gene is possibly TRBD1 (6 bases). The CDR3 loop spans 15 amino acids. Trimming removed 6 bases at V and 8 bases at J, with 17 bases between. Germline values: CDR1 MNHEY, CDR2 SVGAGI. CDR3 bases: TGTGCCAGCAGGAGGGGGACCTTCGGGCATTCACCCCTCCACTTT. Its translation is CASRRGTFGHSPLHF.

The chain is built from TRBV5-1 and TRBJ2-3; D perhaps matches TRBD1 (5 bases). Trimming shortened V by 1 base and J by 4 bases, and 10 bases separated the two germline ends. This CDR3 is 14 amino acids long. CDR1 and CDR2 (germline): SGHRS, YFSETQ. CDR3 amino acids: CASSLRQGADTQYF. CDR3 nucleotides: TGCGCCAGCAGCTTGCGTCAGGGCGCAGATACGCAGTATTTT.

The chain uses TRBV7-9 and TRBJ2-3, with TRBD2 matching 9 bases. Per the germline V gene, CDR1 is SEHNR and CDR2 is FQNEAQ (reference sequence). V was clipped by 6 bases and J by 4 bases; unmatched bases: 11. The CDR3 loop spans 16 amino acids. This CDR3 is CASRSRGGQVSDTQYF. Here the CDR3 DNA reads TGTGCCAGCAGGTCGCGGGGGGGCCAAGTCTCAGATACGCAGTATTTT.

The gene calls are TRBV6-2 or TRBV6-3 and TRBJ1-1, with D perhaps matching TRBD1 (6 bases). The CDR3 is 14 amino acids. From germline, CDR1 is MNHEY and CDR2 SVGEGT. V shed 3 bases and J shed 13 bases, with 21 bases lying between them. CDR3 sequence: CASSYQSRTAPGFF. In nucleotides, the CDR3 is TGTGCCAGCAGTTATCAGTCTCGGACAGCGCCGGGTTTCTTT.

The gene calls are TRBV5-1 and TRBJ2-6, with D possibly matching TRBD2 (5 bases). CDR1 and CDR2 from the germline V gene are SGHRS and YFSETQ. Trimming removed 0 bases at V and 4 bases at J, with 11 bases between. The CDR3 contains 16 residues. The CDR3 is CASSLAPGTGANVLTF. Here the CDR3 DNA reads TGCGCCAGCAGCTTGGCCCCGGGAACGGGGGCCAACGTCCTGACTTTC.

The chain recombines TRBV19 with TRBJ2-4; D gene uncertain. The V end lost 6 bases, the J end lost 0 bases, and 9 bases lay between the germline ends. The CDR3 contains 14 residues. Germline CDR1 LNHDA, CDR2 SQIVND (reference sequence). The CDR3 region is CASRPGVAKNIQYF. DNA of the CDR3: TGTGCCAGTAGACCCGGAGTAGCCAAAAACATTCAGTACTTC.

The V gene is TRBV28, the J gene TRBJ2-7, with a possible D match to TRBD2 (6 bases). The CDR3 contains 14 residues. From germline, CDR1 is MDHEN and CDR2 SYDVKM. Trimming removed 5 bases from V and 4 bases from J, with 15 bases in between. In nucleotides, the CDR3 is TGTGCCAGCAGTCCCCAGGGACTTCTTTACGAGCAGTACTTC. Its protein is CASSPQGLLYEQYF.

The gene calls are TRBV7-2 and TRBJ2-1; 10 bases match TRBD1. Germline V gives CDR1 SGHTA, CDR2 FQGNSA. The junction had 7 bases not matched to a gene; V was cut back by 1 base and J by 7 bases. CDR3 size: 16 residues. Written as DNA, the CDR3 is TGTGCCAGCAGCTTAGTGGGGACAGGGGCGGCTAATGAGCAGTTCTTC. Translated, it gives CASSLVGTGAANEQFF.

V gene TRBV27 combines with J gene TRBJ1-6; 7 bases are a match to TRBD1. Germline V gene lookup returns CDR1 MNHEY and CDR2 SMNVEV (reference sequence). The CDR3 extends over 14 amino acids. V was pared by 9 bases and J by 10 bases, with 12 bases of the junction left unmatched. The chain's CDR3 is CASKQGNPGSPLHF. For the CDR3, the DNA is TGTGCCAGTAAACAGGGGAACCCGGGGTCACCCCTCCACTTT.

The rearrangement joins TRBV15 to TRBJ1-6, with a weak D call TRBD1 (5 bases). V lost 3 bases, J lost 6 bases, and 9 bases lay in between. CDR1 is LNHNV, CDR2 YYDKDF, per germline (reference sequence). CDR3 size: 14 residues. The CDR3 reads CATSRDTVNSPLHF. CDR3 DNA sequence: TGTGCCACCAGCAGGGACACTGTTAATTCACCCCTCCACTTT.

CDR3 sequence reads: CASSQYGTIGNTIYF. CDR3 DNA sequence: TGTGCCAGCAGCCAATACGGGACAATCGGAAACACCATATATTTT. The chain combines TRBV7-2 with TRBJ1-3; D perhaps matches TRBD1 (6 bases). CDR1 and CDR2 (germline): SGHTA, FQGNSA. The CDR3 is 15 residues long. V was cut by 5 bases and J by 4 bases, with 15 bases left in between.

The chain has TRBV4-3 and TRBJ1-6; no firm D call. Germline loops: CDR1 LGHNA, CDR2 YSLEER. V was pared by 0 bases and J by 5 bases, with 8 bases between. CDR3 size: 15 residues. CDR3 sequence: CASSQDTGDNSPLHF. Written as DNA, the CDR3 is TGCGCCAGCAGCCAAGATACGGGAGATAATTCACCCCTCCACTTT.

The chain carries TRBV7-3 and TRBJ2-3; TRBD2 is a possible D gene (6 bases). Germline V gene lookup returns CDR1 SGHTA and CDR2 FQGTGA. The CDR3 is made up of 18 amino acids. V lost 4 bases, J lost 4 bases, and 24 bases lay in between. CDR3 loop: CASSSAGLAPSWADTQYF. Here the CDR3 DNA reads TGTGCCAGCAGCTCCGCGGGGCTAGCCCCTTCCTGGGCAGATACGCAGTATTTT.

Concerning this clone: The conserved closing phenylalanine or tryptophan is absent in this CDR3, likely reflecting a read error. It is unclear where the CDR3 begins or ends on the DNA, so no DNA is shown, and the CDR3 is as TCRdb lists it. This CDR3 reads CASSEASPFFY. The rearrangement uses TRBV6-1 and TRBJ1-5. Germline V lookup: CDR1 MNHNS, CDR2 SASEGT. Both ends counted, the CDR3 spans 11 residues.

CDR3 bases: TGTGCCAGCAGCTACTTCCTTCCCCCGAACACCGGGGAGCTGTTTTTT. Residues: CASSYFLPPNTGELFF. The chain carries TRBV7-2 and TRBJ2-2; D call uncertain. The length of the CDR3 is 16 residues. The germline gives CDR1 SGHTA, CDR2 FQGNSA. V shed 4 bases and J shed 0 bases, with 12 bases lying between them.

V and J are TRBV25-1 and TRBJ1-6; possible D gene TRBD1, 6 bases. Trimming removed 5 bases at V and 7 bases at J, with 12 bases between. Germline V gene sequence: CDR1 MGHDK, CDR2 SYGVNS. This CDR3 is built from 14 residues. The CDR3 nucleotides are TGTGCCAGCAGTTGGGGCAGGGGAAATTCACCCCTCCACTTT. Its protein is CASSWGRGNSPLHF.

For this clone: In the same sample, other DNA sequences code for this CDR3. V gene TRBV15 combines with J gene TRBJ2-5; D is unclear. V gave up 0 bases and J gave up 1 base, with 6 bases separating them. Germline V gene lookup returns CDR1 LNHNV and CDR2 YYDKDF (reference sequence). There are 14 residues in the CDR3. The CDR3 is CATSREASQETQYF. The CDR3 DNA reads TGTGCCACCAGCAGAGAAGCTAGCCAAGAGACCCAGTACTTC.

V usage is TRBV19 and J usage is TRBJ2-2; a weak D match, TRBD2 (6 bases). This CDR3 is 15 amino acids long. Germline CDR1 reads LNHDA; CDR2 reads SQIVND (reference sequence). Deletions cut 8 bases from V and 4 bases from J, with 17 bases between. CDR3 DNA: TGTGCCAGTGGGCTTGGAGGGAGAAGCACCGGGGAGCTGTTTTTT. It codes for CASGLGGRSTGELFF.

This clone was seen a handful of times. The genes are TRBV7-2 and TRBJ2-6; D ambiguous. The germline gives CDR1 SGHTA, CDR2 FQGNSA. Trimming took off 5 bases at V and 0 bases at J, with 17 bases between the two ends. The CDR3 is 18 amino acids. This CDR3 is CASSPRGPKLSGANVLTF. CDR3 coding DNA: TGTGCCAGCAGCCCTAGAGGTCCGAAGCTCTCTGGGGCCAACGTCCTGACTTTC.

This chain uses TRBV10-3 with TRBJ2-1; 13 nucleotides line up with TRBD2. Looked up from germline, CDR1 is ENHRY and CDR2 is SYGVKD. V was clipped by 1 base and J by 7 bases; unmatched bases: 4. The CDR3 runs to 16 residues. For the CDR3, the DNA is TGTGCCATCAGTGAGTTCAGGACTAGCGGGGGAAATGAGCAGTTCTTC. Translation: CAISEFRTSGGNEQFF.

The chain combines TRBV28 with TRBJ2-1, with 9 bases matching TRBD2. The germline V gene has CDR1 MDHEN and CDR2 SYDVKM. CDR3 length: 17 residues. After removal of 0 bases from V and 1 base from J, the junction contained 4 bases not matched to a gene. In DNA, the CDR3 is TGTGCCAGCAGTTTATGGGCTAGCGGGGAGTCCTACAATGAGCAGTTCTTC. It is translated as CASSLWASGESYNEQFF.